Listed below are T cell receptor beta chains from one sample, sequenced in a study of PD-1 blockade in classical Hodgkin lymphoma. Assay: immunoSEQ multiplex PCR; the TCRdb copy retains only in-frame clones and omits some. The sample records 95,000 to 100,000 clones, about 89% being singletons. The material sequenced was peripheral blood mononuclear cells (PBMCs), taken before the second cycle of nivolumab. Receptors were obtained from a human donor with classical Hodgkin lymphoma. Both conserved end residues are part of each CDR3. A D gene is named only where the DNA matches it firmly. Some rows have no size entry. The others give once, few or many, or a class for an expanded clone.

>.|TRBV7-2|14|.|TRBJ2-3
CASSLAVNTDTQYF
TGTGCCAGCAGCTTAGCCGTAAACACAGATACGCAGTATTTT
>TRBD1|TRBV4-2|16|.|TRBJ2-5
CASSQVGQGVEETQYF
TGTGCCAGCAGCCAAGTGGGACAGGGTGTGGAAGAGACCCAGTACTTC
>TRBD1|TRBV30|18|.|TRBJ1-1
CAWSTLWGRGPMNTEAFF
TGTGCCTGGAGTACCCTGTGGGGCAGGGGGCCCATGAACACTGAAGCTTTCTTT
>TRBD1|TRBV2|19|.|TRBJ2-7
CASALHRDRFDLSSYEQYF
TGTGCCAGCGCACTTCACCGGGACAGGTTTGATTTAAGCTCCTACGAGCAGTACTTC
>.|TRBV7-2|15|.|TRBJ1-3
CASSLAAGSGNTIYF
TGTGCCAGCAGCTTAGCGGCGGGGTCTGGAAACACCATATATTTT
>.|TRBV6-5|14|.|TRBJ2-7
CASSSHQVAYEQYF
TGTGCCAGCAGTTCCCACCAGGTAGCCTACGAGCAGTACTTC
>.|TRBV6-5|15|.|TRBJ2-2
CASSSPRLNTGELFF
TGTGCCAGCAGTTCCCCGCGGCTGAACACCGGGGAGCTGTTTTTT
>.|TRBV5-1|16|.|TRBJ2-1
CASSLPTGSSYNEQFF
TGCGCCAGCAGCCTACCGACAGGTAGCTCCTACAATGAGCAGTTCTTC
>.|TRBV9|14|.|TRBJ1-5
CASSVGASNQPQHF
TGTGCCAGCAGCGTGGGGGCGAGCAATCAGCCCCAGCATTTT
>TRBD1|TRBV10-1|12|.|TRBJ2-7
CASSNRGYEQYF
TGCGCCAGCAGTAACAGGGGCTACGAGCAGTACTTC
>TRBD1|TRBV6-5|14|.|TRBJ1-2
CASSRGQDNYGYTF
TGTGCCAGCAGCCGGGGACAGGATAACTATGGCTACACCTTC
>.|TRBV13|14|.|TRBJ2-3
CASAERSSTDTQYF
TGTGCCAGCGCAGAGAGGTCTAGCACAGATACGCAGTATTTT
>.|TRBV27|16|.|TRBJ2-5
CASSFWPMGAQETQYF
TGTGCCAGCAGTTTCTGGCCGATGGGGGCTCAAGAGACCCAGTACTTC
>.|TRBV5-1|16|once|TRBJ2-1
CASSEGTIFSYNEQFF
TGCGCCAGCAGCGAAGGGACAATTTTTTCCTACAATGAGCAGTTCTTC
>.|TRBV19|13|.|TRBJ2-4
CASSTSGENIQYF
TGTGCCAGTAGTACCTCAGGGGAGAACATTCAGTACTTC